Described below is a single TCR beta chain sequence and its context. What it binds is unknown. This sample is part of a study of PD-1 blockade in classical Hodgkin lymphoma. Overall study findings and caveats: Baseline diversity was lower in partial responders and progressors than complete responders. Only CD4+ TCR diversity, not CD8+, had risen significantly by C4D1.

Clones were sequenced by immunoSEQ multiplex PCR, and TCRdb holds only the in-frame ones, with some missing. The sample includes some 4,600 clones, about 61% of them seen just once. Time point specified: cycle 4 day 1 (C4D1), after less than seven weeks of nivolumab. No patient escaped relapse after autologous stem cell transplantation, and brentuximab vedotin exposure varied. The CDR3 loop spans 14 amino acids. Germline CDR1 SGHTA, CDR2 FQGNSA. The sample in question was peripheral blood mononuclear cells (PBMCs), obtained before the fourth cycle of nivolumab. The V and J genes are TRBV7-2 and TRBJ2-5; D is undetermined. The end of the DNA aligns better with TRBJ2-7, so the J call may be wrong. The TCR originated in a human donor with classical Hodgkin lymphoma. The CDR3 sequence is CASSSQPTDYEQYF. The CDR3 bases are TGTGCCAGCAGCTCCCAGCCTACCGACTACGAGCAGTACTTC.